This TCR beta chain was obtained from a study of T-cell memory formation after mild COVID-19. Study-wide background: Clusters of TCRs were largely donor specific.

After 5'RACE with constant-segment primers, TCR alpha and TCR beta cDNA libraries carrying sample barcodes and UMIs were obtained. TCRdb re-derived calls from the 5' RACE reads in MiXCR, one entry per CDR3 protein. The sample lists some 300,000 distinct CDR3 sequences, less than 20% occurring once. Whole-study results and caveats: The pre-infection memory compartment contained some responding clones, suggesting cross-reactive memory joined. Specificity for SARS-CoV-2 was not confirmed among the second-wave clones peaking on day 37.

After removal of 7 bases from V and 4 bases from J, the junction contained 6 bases not matched to a gene. This CDR3 has 14 amino acids. Germline V gene lookup returns CDR1 MNHEY and CDR2 SVGEGT. This clonotype showed up just a few times. The antigen remains unidentified. What was sequenced was PBMCs or a T cell subset sorted from them (not recorded which). The source is a man aged 18 to 35 who had mild COVID-19 (a few samples of this study predate the infection). Cell type and time point are not known. The gene calls are TRBV6-2 or TRBV6-3 and TRBJ1-5, with TRBD1 matching 8 bases. The CDR3 region is CASIGQGGNQPQHF. Written as DNA, the CDR3 is TGTGCCAGCATCGGACAGGGCGGAAATCAGCCCCAGCATTTT.